This T cell receptor (beta chain) was documented in a study of PD-1 blockade in classical Hodgkin lymphoma. The CDR3 runs 15 residues. J lost 1 base, V lost 3 bases, and 3 bases had no gene match. Germline V gene data show CDR1 as MNHEY and CDR2 as SVGAGI. Time point indicated: cycle 4 day 1 (C4D1), after about 6 weeks of nivolumab. Each of the patients experienced relapse following autologous stem cell transplantation, and their brentuximab vedotin exposure differed. Purification of CD4+ T cells from thawed PBMCs was achieved by magnetic negative selection. The protocol was immunoSEQ multiplex PCR, while the TCRdb copy is restricted to in-frame clones and leaves out a portion. Of about 30,000 clones listed, around 80% are singletons.

V and J are TRBV6-5 and TRBJ2-3; 8 positions agree with TRBD1. The TCR was taken from a human donor with classical Hodgkin lymphoma. The sequenced sample was CD4+ T cells from blood, obtained before the fourth cycle of nivolumab. This CDR3 reads CASSYGQGGTDTQYF. The CDR3 region has the DNA TGTGCCAGCAGTTATGGACAGGGTGGCACAGATACGCAGTATTTT.